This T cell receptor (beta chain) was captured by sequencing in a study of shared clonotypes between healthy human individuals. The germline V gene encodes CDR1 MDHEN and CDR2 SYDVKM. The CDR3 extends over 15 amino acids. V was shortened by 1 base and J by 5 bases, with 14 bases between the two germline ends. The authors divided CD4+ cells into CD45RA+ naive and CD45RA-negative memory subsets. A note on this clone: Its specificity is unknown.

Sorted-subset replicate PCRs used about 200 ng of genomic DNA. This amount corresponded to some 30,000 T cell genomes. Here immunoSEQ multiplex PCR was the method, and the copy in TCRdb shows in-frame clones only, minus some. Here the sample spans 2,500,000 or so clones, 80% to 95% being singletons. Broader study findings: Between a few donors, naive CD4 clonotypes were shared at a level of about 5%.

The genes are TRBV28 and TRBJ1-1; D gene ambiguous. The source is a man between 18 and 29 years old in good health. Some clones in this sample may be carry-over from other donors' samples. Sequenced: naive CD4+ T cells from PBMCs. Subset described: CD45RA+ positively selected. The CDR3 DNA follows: TGTGCCAGCAGTTTATTCGGCGGGAGTGGGACTGAAGCTTTCTTT. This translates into CASSLFGGSGTEAFF. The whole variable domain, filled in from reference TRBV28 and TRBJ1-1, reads DVKVTQSSRYLVKRTGEKVFLECVQDMDHENMFWYRQDPGLGLRLIYFSYDVKMKEKGDIPEGYSVSREKKERFSLILESASTNQTSMYLCASSLFGGSGTEAFFGQGTRLTVV.